What follows are 29 T cell receptor beta chains derived from one specimen sequenced in a study of beta chain features in type 1 diabetes. Since all of the isolated RNA was reverse transcribed, expressed TCRB transcripts were what got sequenced. Clones were read by immunoSEQ multiplex PCR, and TCRdb kept only the in-frame ones, dropping some. The repertoire holds 240,000 or so clones, with about 26% as singletons. The source material was central memory CD4+ T cells from blood. The receptors were sampled from a man aged 30 to 45 in good health.

The CDR3 loop is CASGGLADYTGELFF. The CDR3 DNA reads as TGTGCCAGCGGCGGACTAGCGGACTACACCGGGGAGCTGTTTTTT. This chain uses TRBV28 with TRBJ2-2; 10 bases map to TRBD2. The CDR3 is made up of 15 amino acids. V dropped 8 bases and J dropped 3; count of bases not matched to a gene: 6. From germline, CDR1 is MDHEN and CDR2 SYDVKM.

A note on this clone: This may stem from a read error, because a much larger clone lies one nucleotide away. The chain combines TRBV21-1 with TRBJ1-5. TRBV21-1 counts as a pseudogene. The CDR3 is 16 amino acids. CDR3 loop: CSSSKDRVKGNQPQHF. For the CDR3, the DNA is TGTTCCAGCAGCAAAGATCGGGTGAAGGGCAATCAGCCCCAGCATTTT.

This clone has just a few counts. The CDR3 DNA sequence: TGTGCCAGCTCACCGTTCGACCAAGCCTACGAGCAGTACTTC. This encodes CASSPFDQAYEQYF. The chain has TRBV18 and TRBJ2-7, with D unclear. With 3 bases removed from V and 2 bases from J, the gap between germline ends came to 11 bases. CDR1 KGHSH and CDR2 LQKENI come from the germline V gene. This CDR3 comprises 14 residues.

This clone has more than one count but fewer than ten. The chain links TRBV15 to TRBJ2-7; D is tentatively TRBD1 or TRBD2 (5 bases each). This CDR3 has 13 residues. Trimming removed 4 bases from V and 0 bases from J, with 7 bases in between. Germline values: CDR1 LNHNV, CDR2 YYDKDF (reference sequence). The CDR3 DNA follows: TGTGCCACCAGCAACGGGGCCTCCTACGAGCAGTACTTC. Translating it yields CATSNGASYEQYF.

This clone was counted a few times. This chain connects TRBV29-1 to TRBJ2-7; D possibly corresponds to TRBD2 (5 bases). The germline CDR1 and CDR2 sequences are SQVTM and ANQGSEA. CDR3 length: 12 residues. Trimming shortened V by 7 bases and J by 7 bases, and 17 bases separated the two germline ends. CDR3 in amino acids: CSGCATPGEQYF. CDR3 DNA: TGCAGCGGGTGCGCCACGCCGGGGGAGCAGTACTTC.

This chain connects TRBV29-1 to TRBJ2-3; D perhaps matches TRBD2 (5 bases). V lost 1 base and J 0 bases, leaving 14 bases between the germline ends. Germline CDR1 SQVTM, CDR2 ANQGSEA. The CDR3 length is 16 residues. This CDR3 is CSVEGASRLSTDTQYF. In nucleotides, the CDR3 is TGCAGCGTTGAAGGGGCTAGCCGTCTAAGCACAGATACGCAGTATTTT.

The CDR3 loop reads CASSRRQGTETQYF. For the CDR3, the DNA is TGTGCCAGCAGCCGAAGACAGGGGACGGAGACCCAGTACTTC. The chain uses TRBV7-9 and TRBJ2-5, with 8 bases fitting TRBD1. Trimming took 5 bases from V and 5 from J; bases not matched to a gene: 7. This CDR3 is built from 14 residues. Looked up from germline, CDR1 is SEHNR and CDR2 is FQNEAQ (reference sequence).

This chain links TRBV5-1 with TRBJ2-7; no clear D gene. Germline CDR1 and CDR2: SGHRS and YFSETQ. This CDR3 has 13 residues. V lost 0 bases and J 3 bases, leaving 7 bases between the germline ends. CDR3 sequence (DNA): TGCGCCAGCAGCTTGGAAATTTTCTACGAGCAGTACTTC. This encodes CASSLEIFYEQYF.

Only a few counts were recorded for this clone. The V call is TRBV11-2, the J call TRBJ2-3; D is possibly TRBD1 or TRBD2 (7 bases each). The ends were cut back, 3 bases at V and 4 bases at J, with 11 bases in the middle. Germline V gene lookup returns CDR1 SGHAT and CDR2 FQNNGV. This CDR3 is built from 14 residues. CDR3 residues: CASSLGRGPDTQYF. DNA of the CDR3: TGTGCCAGCAGCTTGGGGAGGGGGCCAGATACGCAGTATTTT. The full variable domain, in which reference TRBV11-2 and TRBJ2-3 provide the parts outside the CDR3, is EAGVAQSPRYKIIEKRQSVAFWCNPISGHATLYWYQQILGQGPKLLIQFQNNGVVDDSQLPKDRFSAERLKGVDSTLKIQPAKLEDSAVYLCASSLGRGPDTQYFGPGTRLTVL.

This clone has more than one count but fewer than ten. J is TRBJ2-3 and V is TRBV29-1; D not resolved. This CDR3 region has 12 residues. V lost 3 bases and J lost 4, with 8 bases in between. Looked up from germline, CDR1 is SQVTM and CDR2 is ANQGSEA. This CDR3 reads CSVDGWADTQYF. CDR3 bases: TGCAGCGTTGACGGGTGGGCAGATACGCAGTATTTT.

V is TRBV5-6 and J is TRBJ1-5; D unclear. This CDR3 contains 14 residues. The V gene's germline CDR1 is SGHDT and CDR2 YYEEEE. V was clipped by 0 bases and J by 9 bases, with 13 bases between them. The CDR3 region has the DNA TGTGCCAGCAGCTTGGGGACCGCTGTGACGCCCCAGCATTTT. Amino acid sequence: CASSLGTAVTPQHF.

The chain combines TRBV30 with TRBJ1-3, with a possible D match to TRBD1 (6 bases). CDR1 GTSNPN and CDR2 SVGIG come from the germline V gene (reference sequence). V shed 0 bases and J shed 7 bases, with 10 bases lying between them. The CDR3 covers 13 residues. CDR3 amino acids: CAWSVLGGNTIYF. CDR3 in DNA: TGTGCCTGGAGTGTACTAGGGGGGAACACCATATATTTT.

The V and J genes are TRBV30 and TRBJ2-1; D may be TRBD2 (5 bases). CDR1 is GTSNPN and CDR2 is SVGIG in the germline V gene (reference sequence). Trimming shortened V by 3 bases and J by 10 bases, and 10 bases separated the two germline ends. The CDR3 has 11 amino acids. This CDR3 is CAWRSGGEQFF. CDR3 bases: TGTGCCTGGAGGAGTGGAGGCGAGCAGTTCTTC.

V usage is TRBV9 and J usage is TRBJ1-1, with D maybe TRBD1 (6 bases). The V end was cut by 2 bases, the J end by 9 bases, with 17 bases between. Germline values: CDR1 SGDLS, CDR2 YYNGEE. The CDR3 length is 14 residues. CDR3 protein: CASSVHPGDGKAFF. CDR3 in DNA: TGTGCCAGCAGCGTCCACCCAGGGGATGGTAAAGCTTTCTTT.

This clone has a handful of counts. The chain carries TRBV14 and TRBJ2-4; a weak D match, TRBD1 (6 bases). Trimming cost V 1 base and J 1 base, with 14 bases left between them. Germline CDR1 reads SGHDN; CDR2 reads FVKESK. The CDR3 length is 17 residues. The CDR3 loop reads CASSQVGAGVAKNIQYF. The CDR3 nucleotides are TGTGCCAGCAGCCAAGTTGGAGCAGGGGTGGCCAAAAACATTCAGTACTTC.

This clone was seen only a few times. This chain uses TRBV5-1 with TRBJ2-3; perhaps D is TRBD1 or TRBD2 (5 bases each). The CDR3 totals 16 residues. Germline CDR1 SGHRS, CDR2 YFSETQ. V lost 0 bases to trimming and J lost 1 base, with 12 bases between them. CDR3: CASSLAVQGRTDTQYF. CDR3 nucleotides: TGCGCCAGCAGCTTGGCAGTTCAGGGACGCACAGATACGCAGTATTTT.

A remark on this clone: Other DNA variants within this sample encode the same CDR3. The V call is TRBV15, the J call TRBJ2-1; 7 nucleotides match TRBD2. The length of the CDR3 is 12 residues. Germline CDR1 is LNHNV and CDR2 is YYDKDF (reference sequence). Germline trimming cut 3 bases from V and 8 bases from J; bases unmatched to any gene: 1. The DNA of the CDR3 is TGTGCCACCAGCAGGGGGAGGGATGAGCAGTTCTTC. This encodes CATSRGRDEQFF.

This clone was detected a few times. The chain combines TRBV5-4 with TRBJ2-3; D gene ambiguous. The CDR3 has 15 residues. The V gene lost 0 bases and the J gene lost 3 bases, with 11 bases spanning the gap. Looked up from germline, CDR1 is SGHNT and CDR2 is YYREEE (reference sequence). In nucleotides, the CDR3 is TGTGCCAGCAGCTTGGATCGCAGGAGTACAGATACGCAGTATTTT. Protein sequence: CASSLDRRSTDTQYF.

This clone was seen more than once but under ten times. The V and J genes are TRBV25-1 and TRBJ2-5; D unresolved. Trimming removed 1 base from V and 0 bases from J, with 6 bases in between. CDR1 is MGHDK and CDR2 is SYGVNS in the germline V gene. The CDR3 covers 14 residues. The CDR3 region has the DNA TGTGCCAGCAGTGAATTAGTGTACCAAGAGACCCAGTACTTC. Translating gives CASSELVYQETQYF.

V usage is TRBV6-6 and J usage is TRBJ2-3; TRBD2 matches 11 bases. V was pared by 2 bases and J by 4 bases, with 5 bases of the junction left unmatched. CDR1 and CDR2 from the germline V gene are MNHNY and SVGAGI (reference sequence). This CDR3 has 16 residues. The CDR3 bases are TGTGCCAGCAGTTACGCGTTAGCGGGAGGGCCAGATACGCAGTATTTT. This codes for CASSYALAGGPDTQYF.

This rearrangement joins TRBV11-2 to TRBJ1-1; 11 bases are shared with TRBD1. The CDR3 is 16 residues long. The germline V gene has CDR1 SGHAT and CDR2 FQNNGV. The V and J ends lost 5 bases and 3 bases, in that order; junction bases with no gene match: 8. This chain's CDR3 is CASSSGQGALYTEAFF. The CDR3 nucleotides are TGTGCCAGCAGCAGCGGACAGGGGGCCTTGTACACTGAAGCTTTCTTT.

This clone was counted between two and nine times. This chain connects TRBV7-6 to TRBJ1-4; TRBD1 matches 10 bases. The V gene end was trimmed by 5 bases and the J gene end by 8 bases; junction bases not matched to a gene: 8. The germline V gene encodes CDR1 SGHVS and CDR2 FNYEAQ. CDR3 size: 15 residues. CDR3 nucleotides: TGTGCCAGCAGCGCCCGACAGGGGGCCGGAGAAAAACTGTTTTTT. Translating gives CASSARQGAGEKLFF.

This clone was seen more than once but under ten times. The V and J genes are TRBV5-1 and TRBJ2-1, with a tentative D call TRBD1 (5 bases). The germline V gene encodes CDR1 SGHRS and CDR2 YFSETQ. This CDR3 region has 13 residues. Trimming stripped 0 bases from V and 10 bases from J, with 11 bases between. This chain's CDR3 is CASSLVQGVEQFF. Here the CDR3 DNA reads TGCGCCAGCAGCTTGGTCCAGGGCGTAGAGCAGTTCTTC.

This clone came up once. The chain employs TRBV7-2 and TRBJ1-2; no definite D call. Germline V CDR1 and CDR2: SGHTA, FQGNSA. This CDR3 contains 11 residues. With 11 bases removed from V and 1 base from J, the gap between germline ends came to 8 bases. The CDR3 bases are TGTGCCTTACAGCTTAACTATGGCTACACCTTC. Translating it yields CALQLNYGYTF.

V gene TRBV18 combines with J gene TRBJ2-1, with D possibly matching TRBD1 (5 bases). The CDR3 spans 13 residues. The V and J ends lost 3 bases and 5 bases respectively, with 8 bases between them. Per the germline V gene, CDR1 is KGHSH and CDR2 is LQKENI. The CDR3 sequence: CASSPTTDNEQFF. The CDR3, as DNA: TGTGCCAGCTCACCGACGACAGACAATGAGCAGTTCTTC.

In this sample, this clone turned up a few times. The CDR3 here is CASSPGLAGRDTQYF. CDR3 nucleotide sequence: TGTGCCAGCAGCCCGGGACTAGCGGGGCGCGATACGCAGTATTTT. The gene calls are TRBV7-2 and TRBJ2-3; 13 bases are a match to TRBD2. This CDR3 is built from 15 residues. CDR1 SGHTA and CDR2 FQGNSA come from the germline V gene. Trimming took 5 bases from V and 6 from J; bases not matched to a gene: 5.

This chain links TRBV30 with TRBJ2-4, with a weak D call TRBD2 (5 bases). V was pared by 6 bases and J by 6 bases, with 12 bases between. This CDR3 has 12 residues. Germline CDR1 and CDR2: GTSNPN and SVGIG (reference sequence). In nucleotides, the CDR3 is TGTGCCTGCGTACTGGCGGGAAACATTCAGTACTTC. Residues: CACVLAGNIQYF.

The chain joins TRBV7-6 to TRBJ2-5; 9 positions agree with TRBD2. V gave up 5 bases and J gave up 5 bases; unmatched junction bases: 9. The CDR3 spans 15 residues. CDR1 is SGHVS, CDR2 FNYEAQ, per germline. CDR3 coding DNA: TGTGCCAGCAGCCCGGGACTAGCCGGGGTGGAGACCCAGTACTTC. It is translated as CASSPGLAGVETQYF.

V and J are TRBV20-1 and TRBJ2-1; no definite D call. Germline V gene lookup returns CDR1 DFQATT and CDR2 SNEGSKA (reference sequence). The length of the CDR3 is 11 residues. V gave up 5 bases and J gave up 5 bases, with 7 bases separating them. The CDR3 region has the DNA TGCAGTGCTCGTGTCCACAATGAGCAGTTCTTC. This codes for CSARVHNEQFF.